Listed below are T cell receptor beta chains from one sample, sequenced in a study of T cell changes during pregnancy in multiple sclerosis. Assay used: immunoSEQ multiplex PCR; TCRdb lists only in-frame clones, some missing. The sample consists of fewer than 95,000 clones, over 85% of them appearing once. Specimen: peripheral blood, collected in the first trimester of pregnancy. These receptors originate from a female donor with multiple sclerosis, enrolled in a pregnancy study. The CDR3 runs from the conserved cysteine through the conserved F or W. A D gene is named only where the DNA matches it firmly. The size field is filled for only some rows; it gives once, few, many or a size class.

v_call	clone_size	j_call	d_call	cdr3_aa	cdr3_nt
TRBV4-1	.	TRBJ2-5	.	CASSHPGDTNQETQYF	TGCGCCAGCAGCCATCCAGGGGACACAAACCAAGAGACCCAGTACTTC
TRBV7-8	.	TRBJ2-7	.	CASSSQGGRGYEQYF	TGTGCCAGCAGCTCCCAAGGGGGACGCGGCTACGAGCAGTACTTC
TRBV27	.	TRBJ2-1	.	CASSLSRTDKTYNEQFF	TGTGCCAGCAGTTTATCGAGGACAGATAAAACGTACAATGAGCAGTTCTTC
TRBV19	.	TRBJ1-5	.	CASSLRGMGQPQHF	TGTGCCAGTAGCCTCAGGGGCATGGGTCAGCCCCAGCATTTT
TRBV15	.	TRBJ1-4	TRBD1	CATSRETGLEKLFF	TGTGCCACCAGCAGAGAGACAGGGCTCGAAAAACTGTTTTTT
TRBV13	.	TRBJ1-1	.	CASRNGEDLNTEAFF	TGTGCCAGCAGGAACGGGGAGGATCTGAACACTGAAGCTTTCTTT
TRBV18	.	TRBJ2-1	TRBD2	CASSPGTSEFF	TGTGCCAGCTCACCGGGGACTAGCGAGTTCTTC
TRBV5-1	.	TRBJ2-5	TRBD1	CASGQGQETQYF	TGCGCCAGCGGACAGGGGCAAGAGACCCAGTACTTC
TRBV6-5	.	TRBJ2-7	.	CASSPGTYEQYF	TGTGCCAGCAGCCCGGGGACCTACGAGCAGTACTTC
TRBV9	once	TRBJ2-2	.	CASSGLLGGTGELFF	TGTGCCAGCAGCGGACTGCTAGGAGGCACCGGGGAGCTGTTTTTT
TRBV13	.	TRBJ1-4	TRBD1	CASSFGTGSEKLFF	TGTGCCAGCAGCTTTGGGACAGGGAGTGAAAAACTGTTTTTT
TRBV9	.	TRBJ1-2	.	CASSVGGEYGYTF	TGTGCCAGCAGCGTAGGGGGGGAGTATGGCTACACCTTC
TRBV25-1	.	TRBJ2-4	.	CASSDQWGGLFF	TGTGCCAGCAGTGACCAGTGGGGGGGCTTGTTCTTC
TRBV5-6	.	TRBJ1-1	.	CASSLMDRPNTEAFF	TGTGCCAGCAGCTTAATGGACAGACCGAACACTGAAGCTTTCTTT
TRBV10-3	.	TRBJ1-6	.	CAISPELSSPLHF	TGTGCCATCAGCCCTGAGTTAAGTTCACCCCTCCACTTT
TRBV5-1	.	TRBJ2-1	TRBD1	CASSLGQGGNEQFF	TGCGCCAGCAGCTTGGGACAGGGCGGGAATGAGCAGTTCTTC
TRBV19	.	TRBJ1-3	.	CASSTTGQTKGNTIYF	TGTGCCAGTAGCACCACAGGACAGACGAAGGGAAACACCATATATTTT
TRBV11-2	.	TRBJ2-1	.	CASSLENRASYNEQFF	TGTGCCAGCAGCTTAGAGAACAGGGCCTCTTACAATGAGCAGTTCTTC
TRBV28	.	TRBJ1-5	.	CASARPVGGGGPPNQPQHF	TGTGCCAGCGCTAGGCCAGTCGGGGGGGGCGGGCCCCCCAATCAGCCCCAGCATTTT
TRBV27	few	TRBJ2-2	.	CASSITQGSGELFF	TGTGCCAGCAGTATAACACAGGGCTCCGGGGAGCTGTTTTTT
TRBV7-8	.	TRBJ1-2	.	CASSLQGTNYGYTF	TGTGCCAGCAGTCTACAGGGTACTAACTATGGCTACACCTTC
TRBV13	once	TRBJ2-1	TRBD2	CASSSLGGLAGSYNEQFF	TGTGCCAGCAGCTCCTTAGGGGGACTAGCGGGGTCCTACAATGAGCAGTTCTTC
TRBV9	once	TRBJ1-1	.	CASSVAKNTEAFF	TGTGCCAGCAGCGTAGCAAAGAACACTGAAGCTTTCTTT
TRBV18	once	TRBJ1-1	TRBD1	CASSSGQGALNTEAFF	TGTGCCAGCTCCTCGGGACAGGGGGCCCTGAACACTGAAGCTTTCTTT
TRBV5-4	.	TRBJ2-7	TRBD1	CASSFSTGQGYEQYF	TGTGCCAGCAGCTTCAGCACAGGACAGGGTTACGAGCAGTACTTC
TRBV14	once	TRBJ2-5	.	CASSQSGQTQYF	TGTGCCAGCAGCCAGTCGGGTCAGACCCAGTACTTC
TRBV9	.	TRBJ2-7	.	CASSGLDPKQYF	TGTGCCAGCAGCGGGCTAGACCCCAAGCAGTACTTC
TRBV6-1	.	TRBJ2-1	TRBD2	CASTVLAGPSNEQFF	TGTGCCAGCACGGTGCTAGCGGGGCCTTCAAATGAGCAGTTCTTC
TRBV5-1	.	TRBJ1-1	TRBD1	CASGTGKGEAFF	TGCGCCAGCGGGACAGGGAAGGGGGAAGCTTTCTTT
TRBV9	few	TRBJ1-2	.	CASSVDGENYGYTF	TGTGCCAGCAGCGTAGACGGGGAAAACTATGGCTACACCTTC
TRBV5-5	.	TRBJ1-4	.	CASSPTGSNEKLFF	TGTGCCAGCAGCCCGACAGGCAGTAATGAAAAACTGTTTTTT
TRBV9	once	TRBJ2-5	TRBD1	CASSTQGGQGFGETQYF	TGTGCCAGCAGCACGCAGGGGGGACAGGGGTTCGGGGAGACCCAGTACTTC
TRBV2	.	TRBJ2-5	.	CASQDRLQETQYF	TGTGCCAGTCAAGACAGGCTGCAAGAGACCCAGTACTTC
TRBV19	.	TRBJ2-2	.	CASHTRGPGPNTGELFF	TGTGCCAGTCATACCAGGGGCCCGGGGCCGAACACCGGGGAGCTGTTTTTT
TRBV6-5	few	TRBJ1-3	.	CASSYRGGGNTIYF	TGTGCCAGCAGTTACCGAGGAGGTGGAAACACCATATATTTT
TRBV30	.	TRBJ2-6	.	CAWSVLLESRANVLTF	TGTGCCTGGAGTGTACTCTTGGAGAGTAGGGCCAACGTCCTGACTTTC
TRBV6-1	.	TRBJ2-7	TRBD1	CASSARTGFPSSYEQYF	TGTGCCAGCAGTGCCAGGACAGGGTTCCCTAGCTCCTACGAGCAGTACTTC
TRBV9	.	TRBJ1-5	.	CASSVGGKINQPQHF	TGTGCCAGCAGCGTAGGAGGTAAGATCAATCAGCCCCAGCATTTT
TRBV6-5	few	TRBJ1-6	TRBD1	CASSSEDRFSPLHF	TGTGCCAGCAGTTCGGAGGACAGGTTTTCACCCCTCCACTTT
TRBV6-5	.	TRBJ2-5	TRBD1	CASSAWQGAGETQYF	TGTGCCAGCAGTGCATGGCAGGGGGCAGGTGAGACCCAGTACTTC
TRBV7-8	.	TRBJ2-4	.	CASSSHLAKNIQYF	TGTGCCAGCAGCAGCCATCTCGCCAAAAACATTCAGTACTTC
TRBV29-1	.	TRBJ2-2	.	CSVGTGVDTGELFF	TGCAGCGTTGGAACGGGGGTGGACACCGGGGAGCTGTTTTTT